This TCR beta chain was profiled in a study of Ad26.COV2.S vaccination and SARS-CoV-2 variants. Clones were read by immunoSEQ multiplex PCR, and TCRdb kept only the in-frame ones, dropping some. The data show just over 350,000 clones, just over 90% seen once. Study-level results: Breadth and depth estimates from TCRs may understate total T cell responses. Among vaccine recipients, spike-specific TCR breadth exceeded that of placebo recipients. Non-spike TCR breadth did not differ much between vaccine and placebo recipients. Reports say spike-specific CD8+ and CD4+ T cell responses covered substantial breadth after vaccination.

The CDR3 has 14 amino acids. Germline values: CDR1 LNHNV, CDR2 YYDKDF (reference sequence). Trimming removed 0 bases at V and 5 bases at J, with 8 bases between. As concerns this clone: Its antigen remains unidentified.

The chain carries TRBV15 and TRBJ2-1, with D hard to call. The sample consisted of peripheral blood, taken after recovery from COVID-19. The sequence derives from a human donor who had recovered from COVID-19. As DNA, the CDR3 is TGTGCCACCAGCAGAGATGCCGTAGACAATGAGCAGTTCTTC. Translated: CATSRDAVDNEQFF.